The 25 T cell receptor beta chains below were found in one sample sequenced in a study of PD-L1 blockade in urothelial cancer. Sequencing used immunoSEQ multiplex PCR; TCRdb keeps in-frame clones, though not all of them. This sample carries around 110,000 clones, about 89% of them seen once, and the ten largest clones take under 2%. Time point described: peripheral blood 6 weeks after treatment start. The sequences come from PBMCs, collected around atezolizumab (anti-PD-L1) treatment. These receptors all stem from a man aged 55 to 70 with urothelial cancer.

This sequence joins TRBV7-9 and TRBJ1-6; D ambiguous. V was shortened by 5 bases and J by 6 bases, with 8 bases between the two germline ends. The CDR3 is made up of 13 amino acids. Per the germline V gene, CDR1 is SEHNR and CDR2 is FQNEAQ (reference sequence). CDR3 sequence reads: CASSPGSNSPLHF. In nucleotides, the CDR3 is TGTGCCAGCAGCCCAGGATCTAATTCACCCCTCCACTTT.

This chain connects TRBV5-1 to TRBJ1-4; possibly TRBD1 for D (5 bases). Per the germline V gene, CDR1 is SGHRS and CDR2 is YFSETQ. The CDR3 runs 17 residues. With 7 bases removed from V and 3 bases from J, the gap between germline ends came to 22 bases. CDR3 DNA: TGCGCCAGCTCGCCAGGGTCCTCAGGGATGGCTAATGAAAAACTGTTTTTT. This translates into CASSPGSSGMANEKLFF. Drawing the rest from reference TRBV5-1 and TRBJ1-4, the complete variable domain is KAGVTQTPRYLIKTRGQQVTLSCSPISGHRSVSWYQQTPGQGLQFLFEYFSETQRNKGNFPGRFSGRQFSNSRSEMNVSTLELGDSALYLCASSPGSSGMANEKLFFGSGTQLSVL.

This chain uses TRBV10-3 with TRBJ2-7; the D gene is possibly TRBD1 (6 bases). The CDR3 extends over 13 amino acids. The germline V and J ends were trimmed by 6 bases and 2 bases, with 11 bases remaining between them. CDR1 is ENHRY, CDR2 SYGVKD, per germline. As DNA, the CDR3 is TGTGCCATCAGCCGGGACAAACCCTACGAGCAGTACTTC. Protein: CAISRDKPYEQYF.

This clone was recorded once. This sequence joins TRBV5-5 and TRBJ1-1; D is unresolved. Trimming stripped 1 base from V and 10 bases from J, with 8 bases between. Germline CDR1 reads SGHKS; CDR2 reads YYEKEE (reference sequence). The CDR3 spans 11 residues. CDR3 sequence: CASSLTSRAFF. CDR3 nucleotide sequence: TGTGCCAGCAGCTTGACATCACGAGCTTTCTTT. Combining the CDR3 with reference TRBV5-5 and TRBJ1-1 gives the whole variable domain DAGVTQSPTHLIKTRGQQVTLRCSPISGHKSVSWYQQVLGQGPQFIFQYYEKEERGRGNFPDRFSARQFPNYSSELNVNALLLGDSALYLCASSLTSRAFFGQGTRLTVV.

The rearrangement links TRBV9 to TRBJ1-6, with D perhaps TRBD1 (6 bases). V was shortened by 0 bases and J by 7 bases, with 8 bases between the two germline ends. Germline CDR1 is SGDLS and CDR2 is YYNGEE. The CDR3 consists of 14 residues. CDR3: CASSVEDSNSPLHF. For the CDR3, the DNA is TGTGCCAGCAGCGTAGAGGACAGCAATTCACCCCTCCACTTT.

This clone appeared a single time. This chain connects TRBV28 to TRBJ1-3, with 10 bases lining up with TRBD1. The germline V gene encodes CDR1 MDHEN and CDR2 SYDVKM. The CDR3 is made up of 17 amino acids. The trim removed 3 bases at V and 4 bases at J, leaving 9 bases unmatched. CDR3 residues: CASSLGFGQGVGNTIYF. The CDR3 DNA is TGTGCCAGCAGTTTGGGTTTCGGACAGGGGGTAGGAAACACCATATATTTT.

The rearrangement joins TRBV28 to TRBJ2-7, with TRBD1 identical over 7 bases. Germline values: CDR1 MDHEN, CDR2 SYDVKM. V lost 7 bases to trimming and J lost 3 bases; unmatched junction nucleotides: 9. The CDR3 contains 14 residues. This CDR3 is CASTQGDTGYEQYF. The CDR3 DNA is TGTGCCAGCACCCAGGGGGATACGGGCTACGAGCAGTACTTC.

The J gene is TRBJ2-6, the V gene TRBV10-3; TRBD1 matches 10 bases. The CDR3 runs to 18 residues. V was pared by 10 bases and J by 0 bases, with 12 bases of the junction left unmatched. Germline V gene lookup returns CDR1 ENHRY and CDR2 SYGVKD. The CDR3 loop is CATTASGQGNSGANVLTF. CDR3 bases: TGTGCCACCACCGCTTCGGGACAGGGGAACTCTGGGGCCAACGTCCTGACTTTC.

The chain has TRBV2 and TRBJ1-5, with a tentative D call TRBD1 (6 bases). This CDR3 is 14 amino acids long. Germline loops: CDR1 SNHLY, CDR2 FYNNEI. Trimming left V 6 bases short and J 6 bases short, with 15 bases between. The CDR3 here is CASSAQGLSQPQHF. The CDR3, as DNA: TGTGCCAGCAGCGCACAGGGTCTGAGTCAGCCCCAGCATTTT.

V is TRBV11-2 and J is TRBJ1-4, with 8 bases that match TRBD1. CDR3 length equals 17 residues. Unmatched junction bases numbered 8, after V lost 1 base and J lost 4 bases. Germline loops: CDR1 SGHAT, CDR2 FQNNGV. The CDR3 DNA is TGTGCCAGCAGCTTAGGCCGGAGGACAGGGAGTAATGAAAAACTGTTTTTT. Its translation is CASSLGRRTGSNEKLFF.

V is TRBV10-3 and J is TRBJ2-7, with 12 positions matching TRBD1. Germline V gives CDR1 ENHRY, CDR2 SYGVKD. The CDR3 is made up of 14 amino acids. Trimming removed 6 bases from V and 6 bases from J; junction bases left unmatched: 6. Here the CDR3 DNA reads TGTGCCATCAGCCCCCGGGACAGGGGGCCCGAGCAGTACTTC. Its protein is CAISPRDRGPEQYF.

For the CDR3, the DNA is TGTGCCAGCAACGAGGAGAACTATGGCTACACCTTC. Its protein product is CASNEENYGYTF. The rearrangement links TRBV2 to TRBJ1-2; D is unclear. The germline V gene has CDR1 SNHLY and CDR2 FYNNEI. The CDR3 loop spans 12 amino acids. The V end was cut by 7 bases, the J end by 2 bases, with 8 bases between.

This sequence joins TRBV11-2 and TRBJ2-7, with 7 bases lining up with TRBD1. The junction had 7 bases not matched to a gene; V was cut back by 8 bases and J by 3 bases. Germline loops: CDR1 SGHAT, CDR2 FQNNGV. This CDR3 has 13 amino acids. CDR3 nucleotide sequence: TGTGCCAGCCGGGCGGCAGGGGGCTACGAGCAGTACTTC. The encoded protein is CASRAAGGYEQYF.

V usage is TRBV7-2 and J usage is TRBJ1-5; TRBD1 might be the D (5 bases). The CDR3 loop spans 15 amino acids. Germline assignment: CDR1 SGHTA and CDR2 FQGNSA. The V end lost 5 bases, the J end lost 10 bases, and 21 bases lay between the germline ends. The CDR3 nucleotides are TGTGCCAGCAGCCCGCCCGGGACTTATATCAGCCCCCAGCATTTT. Protein product: CASSPPGTYISPQHF.

This clone was seen only once. V gene TRBV7-3 combines with J gene TRBJ1-1; the match to TRBD1 covers 7 bases. This CDR3 is 13 amino acids long. The germline CDR1 and CDR2 sequences are SGHTA and FQGTGA. V trimming: 4 bases; J trimming: 1 base; junction bases outside the gene matches: 0. The CDR3 spells CASSWTGNTEAFF. The DNA for the CDR3 is TGTGCCAGCAGCTGGACAGGGAACACTGAAGCTTTCTTT.

The rearrangement links TRBV6-6 to TRBJ1-1; D uncertain. Trimming left V 7 bases short and J 4 bases short, with 16 bases between. Germline CDR1 and CDR2: MNHNY and SVGAGI (reference sequence). The CDR3 runs 14 residues. CDR3: CASTWEESGTEAFF. The CDR3 DNA sequence: TGTGCCAGCACGTGGGAGGAGTCGGGCACTGAAGCTTTCTTT.

The V and J genes are TRBV19 and TRBJ2-1, with D perhaps matching TRBD1 (6 bases). Germline CDR1 is LNHDA and CDR2 is SQIVND (reference sequence). V was trimmed by 5 bases and J by 4 bases, leaving 12 bases between them. This CDR3 spans 14 amino acids. As DNA, the CDR3 is TGTGCCAGTAGTCCTGGACAGAAATACAATGAGCAGTTCTTC. Protein: CASSPGQKYNEQFF.

This clone was found a few times. This chain uses TRBV28 with TRBJ1-1, with D maybe TRBD1 (6 bases). Deletions cut 8 bases from V and 2 bases from J, with 15 bases between. Per the germline V gene, CDR1 is MDHEN and CDR2 is SYDVKM. The CDR3 is made up of 14 amino acids. The CDR3 protein is CASGSTGLNTEAFF. The CDR3 bases are TGTGCCAGCGGATCTACAGGGCTCAACACTGAAGCTTTCTTT.

This clone occurred once. The J gene is TRBJ1-6, the V gene TRBV5-8, with D maybe TRBD1 (5 bases). The germline V gene has CDR1 SGHTS and CDR2 YDEGEE. The CDR3 has 13 residues. The V gene lost 4 bases and the J gene lost 10 bases, with 12 bases spanning the gap. The CDR3 region has the DNA TGTGCCAGCAGCCCCAGGGTTCTGTCACCCCTCCACTTT. Amino acid sequence: CASSPRVLSPLHF.

On this clone: Other nucleotide sequences in the sample specify the same CDR3. This chain links TRBV28 with TRBJ1-4, with a weak D call TRBD1 (5 bases). This CDR3 region has 15 residues. The V end was cut by 2 bases, the J end by 0 bases, with 7 bases between. Germline V lookup: CDR1 MDHEN, CDR2 SYDVKM. In DNA form, the CDR3 reads TGTGCCAGCAGTTTAGCGGGGGCAACTAATGAAAAACTGTTTTTT. This encodes CASSLAGATNEKLFF.

This rearrangement joins TRBV7-2 to TRBJ2-2, with unresolved D. Trimming removed 4 bases at V and 4 bases at J, with 16 bases between. Germline V CDR1 and CDR2: SGHTA, FQGNSA. The CDR3 totals 16 residues. This chain's CDR3 is CASSSHLPWPTGELFF. CDR3 DNA: TGTGCCAGCAGCTCCCATCTTCCGTGGCCCACCGGGGAGCTGTTTTTT.

This chain links TRBV28 with TRBJ2-7; possible D gene TRBD1, 5 bases. V lost 2 bases to trimming and J lost 9 bases, with 17 bases between them. Per germline, CDR1 MDHEN and CDR2 SYDVKM. CDR3 length: 14 amino acids. The CDR3 protein is CASSLGRVSSGQYF. DNA for the CDR3: TGTGCCAGCAGTTTAGGCAGGGTTTCCTCCGGGCAGTACTTC.

This chain connects TRBV9 to TRBJ2-5; 7 bases line up with TRBD2. The CDR3 has 15 residues. J gave up 5 bases and V 4 bases, and 11 bases lay outside the gene matches. CDR1 is SGDLS, CDR2 YYNGEE, per germline. The CDR3 region is CASSSSGALEETQYF. The CDR3, as DNA: TGTGCCAGCAGCTCCAGCGGGGCCCTTGAGGAGACCCAGTACTTC.

The rearrangement uses TRBV19 and TRBJ1-5, with TRBD1 matching over 9 bases. The CDR3 totals 17 residues. The germline V gene has CDR1 LNHDA and CDR2 SQIVND (reference sequence). V lost 6 bases, J lost 0 bases, and 9 bases stayed unmatched. The CDR3 region is CASRGTGKKNSNQPQHF. The CDR3 nucleotides are TGTGCCAGTAGGGGGACAGGGAAAAAAAATAGCAATCAGCCCCAGCATTTT.

The genes are TRBV11-2 and TRBJ1-2; TRBD1 is a possible D gene (6 bases). The CDR3 has 14 amino acids. The V gene's germline CDR1 is SGHAT and CDR2 FQNNGV. Trimming took 5 bases from V and 8 from J, leaving 18 bases between them. The CDR3: CASSQVWGGGGYTF. The CDR3 coding sequence is TGTGCCAGCAGCCAAGTTTGGGGAGGGGGAGGCTACACCTTC. The variable domain in full, completed from reference TRBV11-2 and TRBJ1-2, reads EAGVAQSPRYKIIEKRQSVAFWCNPISGHATLYWYQQILGQGPKLLIQFQNNGVVDDSQLPKDRFSAERLKGVDSTLKIQPAKLEDSAVYLCASSQVWGGGGYTFGSGTRLTVV.